One sample yielded the 22 T cell receptor beta chains listed below, sequenced in a study of shared clonotypes between healthy human individuals. Generated by immunoSEQ multiplex PCR, the TCRdb table keeps only in-frame clones and is missing some. The sample carries 2 million or so clones, roughly 95% recorded once. Specimen: naive CD4+ T cells sorted from blood. Subset given: CD45RA+ positively selected. The origin of the receptors is a young man in good health.

The genes are TRBV7-6 and TRBJ2-7; 15 bases are a match to TRBD2. CDR1 and CDR2 (germline): SGHVS, FNYEAQ. CDR3 length equals 16 residues. Losses at the gene ends were 2 bases for V and 4 bases for J; bases not matched to a gene: 3. The CDR3 DNA follows: TGTGCCAGCAGCTTATCGGGACTAGCGGGAGGTTACGAGCAGTACTTC. Translated: CASSLSGLAGGYEQYF.

J is TRBJ1-5 and V is TRBV6-5; 7 bases are shared with TRBD1. V gave up 6 bases and J gave up 2 bases; unmatched junction bases: 4. Germline lookup yields CDR1 MNHEY and CDR2 SVGAGI. The CDR3 length is 14 residues. This CDR3 reads CASRQGLGNQPQHF. The CDR3 DNA is TGTGCCAGCAGACAGGGGTTGGGCAATCAGCCCCAGCATTTT.

This clone was recorded once. This chain connects TRBV5-1 to TRBJ2-5; 10 bases align to TRBD1. Germline CDR1 SGHRS, CDR2 YFSETQ. The junction had 7 bases not matched to a gene; V was cut back by 4 bases and J by 4 bases. This CDR3 comprises 15 residues. This chain's CDR3 is CASSPGTGVGETQYF. The CDR3 DNA reads TGCGCCAGCAGCCCCGGGACAGGGGTTGGAGAGACCCAGTACTTC.

The rearrangement links TRBV19 to TRBJ2-2, with D perhaps assigned TRBD1 or TRBD2 (7 bases each). The CDR3 extends over 15 amino acids. The V and J ends lost 4 bases and 4 bases respectively, with 13 bases between them. CDR1 and CDR2 from the germline V gene are LNHDA and SQIVND (reference sequence). CDR3: CASSTAGGATGELFF. In DNA, the CDR3 is TGTGCCAGTAGTACCGCAGGGGGGGCCACCGGGGAGCTGTTTTTT.

The chain has TRBV19 and TRBJ2-1, with TRBD2 identical over 9 bases. The V and J ends lost 3 bases and 7 bases, in that order; junction bases with no gene match: 7. Germline CDR1 reads LNHDA; CDR2 reads SQIVND (reference sequence). This CDR3 region has 15 residues. The CDR3 region is CASSILGLARNEQFF. In nucleotides, the CDR3 is TGTGCCAGTAGTATCCTTGGACTAGCGAGAAATGAGCAGTTCTTC.

The rearrangement uses TRBV5-4 and TRBJ1-2; 7 nucleotides line up with TRBD1. CDR1 is SGHNT, CDR2 YYREEE, per germline (reference sequence). J lost 6 bases, V lost 3 bases, and 5 bases had no gene match. The CDR3 runs to 13 residues. CDR3 sequence (DNA): TGTGCCAGCAGCTCGGGACAGACGGATGGCTACACCTTC. Translating gives CASSSGQTDGYTF. Looking up the rest from reference TRBV5-4 and TRBJ1-2 gives the full variable domain: ETGVTQSPTHLIKTRGQQVTLRCSSQSGHNTVSWYQQALGQGPQFIFQYYREEENGRGNFPPRFSGLQFPNYSSELNVNALELDDSALYLCASSSGQTDGYTFGSGTRLTVV.

This clone was seen just once. The V call is TRBV1, the J call TRBJ2-2; the table gives TRBD2 as D, unverified against the DNA. TRBV1 is classified as a pseudogene. CDR3 length equals 17 residues. Written as DNA, the CDR3 is TGCACCAGCAGCCAAGAGGGAGCGGGAAGTGTCACCGGGGAGCTGTTTTTT. Amino acid sequence: CTSSQEGAGSVTGELFF.

In this sample, this clone turned up once. This sequence joins TRBV30 and TRBJ2-3; D may be TRBD1 or TRBD2 (5 bases each). There are 14 residues in the CDR3. Trimming shortened V by 1 base and J by 3 bases, and 11 bases separated the two germline ends. CDR1 and CDR2 (germline): GTSNPN, SVGIG (reference sequence). CDR3 sequence reads: CAWSGNRRTDTQYF. Here the CDR3 DNA reads TGTGCCTGGAGTGGGAACAGGAGGACAGATACGCAGTATTTT.

This clone was seen a single time. A read error may be the cause here, since a much bigger clone is one base away. This specimen includes other DNA sequences encoding the same CDR3. The J gene is TRBJ1-2, the V gene TRBV2; TRBD1 matches 9 bases. The CDR3 sequence is 11 residues long. CDR1 and CDR2 (germline): SNHLY, FYNNEI. V trimming: 10 bases; J trimming: 8 bases; junction bases outside the gene matches: 5. CDR3 sequence reads: CAITGGWGYTF. Here the CDR3 DNA reads TGTGCCATCACAGGGGGCTGGGGCTACACCTTC.

This chain joins TRBV2 and TRBJ1-2; 7 nucleotides align to TRBD1. This CDR3 is 11 amino acids long. V was clipped by 8 bases and J by 5 bases; unmatched bases: 2. CDR1 SNHLY and CDR2 FYNNEI come from the germline V gene. The CDR3 loop reads CASGGQYGYTF. As DNA, the CDR3 is TGTGCCAGCGGGGGACAGTATGGCTACACCTTC.

V and J are TRBV9 and TRBJ2-7, with TRBD2 identical over 8 bases. The V gene's germline CDR1 is SGDLS and CDR2 YYNGEE. The junction had 8 bases not matched to a gene; V was cut back by 4 bases and J by 5 bases. The CDR3 is 14 residues long. The CDR3 DNA sequence: TGTGCCAGCAGCCCAAGACTAGCGAAGGACGAGCAGTACTTC. This gives the protein CASSPRLAKDEQYF.

The CDR3 is CASSFLQGSEKLFF. In DNA, the CDR3 is TGTGCCAGCAGCTTCCTACAGGGTTCGGAAAAACTGTTTTTT. This chain joins TRBV5-6 and TRBJ1-4; tentative D call: TRBD1 (6 bases). With 2 bases removed from V and 8 bases from J, the gap between germline ends came to 13 bases. CDR3 length: 14 amino acids. Germline CDR1 SGHDT, CDR2 YYEEEE.

Concerning this clone: This same CDR3 is encoded by further DNA sequences in the sample. CDR3: CASSSDSNQPQHF. The DNA of the CDR3 is TGTGCCAGCAGTTCGGACAGCAATCAGCCCCAGCATTTT. The chain couples TRBV5-4 to TRBJ1-5; D not resolved. The CDR3 is 13 amino acids. The germline V and J ends were trimmed by 5 bases and 1 base, with 7 bases remaining between them. From germline, CDR1 is SGHNT and CDR2 YYREEE (reference sequence).

The V call is TRBV5-6, the J call TRBJ2-1; D gene ambiguous. Germline V gene sequence: CDR1 SGHDT, CDR2 YYEEEE. The length of the CDR3 is 11 residues. The V end was cut by 4 bases, the J end by 7 bases, with 6 bases between. The CDR3 region has the DNA TGTGCCAGCAGCCTACTGAATGAGCAGTTCTTC. Protein product: CASSLLNEQFF.

CDR3 sequence reads: CASSDGQGEEKLFF. The CDR3 region has the DNA TGCGCCAGCAGCGACGGACAGGGGGAGGAAAAACTGTTTTTT. The rearrangement uses TRBV4-1 and TRBJ1-4, with 10 bases aligning to TRBD1. The J segment lost 8 bases and the V segment lost 5 bases, leaving 5 bases of the junction unmatched. This CDR3 spans 14 amino acids. CDR1 and CDR2 (germline): MGHRA, YSYEKL.

This clone appeared once. This rearrangement joins TRBV11-2 to TRBJ1-2; no firm D call. Germline V gene sequence: CDR1 SGHAT, CDR2 FQNNGV. V lost 4 bases and J 3 bases, leaving 9 bases between the germline ends. The CDR3 consists of 13 residues. Here the CDR3 reads CASSSDIYYGYTF. The CDR3, as DNA: TGTGCCAGCAGCTCAGACATTTACTATGGCTACACCTTC.

This chain joins TRBV2 and TRBJ2-7; 11 bases are shared with TRBD2. J was trimmed by 3 bases and V by 8 bases; bases with no gene match: 9. Per germline, CDR1 SNHLY and CDR2 FYNNEI. The CDR3 covers 15 residues. The CDR3, as DNA: TGTGCCAGCGTCTCAGCTCTAGCGGGAGGCTACGAGCAGTACTTC. Translated, it gives CASVSALAGGYEQYF.

On this clone: Other nucleotide sequences from this sample produce the same CDR3. The CDR3 loop reads CASSLSGGNQPQHF. In nucleotides, the CDR3 is TGCGCCAGCAGCTTGTCGGGGGGCAATCAGCCCCAGCATTTT. The gene calls are TRBV5-1 and TRBJ1-5; D might be TRBD1 (5 bases). V gave up 1 base and J gave up 2 bases, with 7 bases separating them. This CDR3 is 14 amino acids long. In germline, CDR1 is SGHRS, CDR2 YFSETQ.

V is TRBV4-1 and J is TRBJ1-6; 8 nucleotides align to TRBD1. CDR3 size: 17 residues. Germline V gene lookup returns CDR1 MGHRA and CDR2 YSYEKL. The J segment lost 1 base and the V segment lost 2 bases, leaving 4 bases of the junction unmatched. The CDR3 coding sequence is TGCGCCAGCAGCCAAACAGGGGGTTGGTCCTATAATTCACCCCTCCACTTT. Protein product: CASSQTGGWSYNSPLHF.

The chain has TRBV6-1 and TRBJ2-4; tentative D call: TRBD1 (5 bases). Germline CDR1 MNHNS, CDR2 SASEGT. Deletions cut 6 bases from V and 2 bases from J, with 8 bases between. The CDR3 is 13 residues long. CDR3 in amino acids: CASRDSSKNIQYF. The CDR3 DNA sequence: TGTGCCAGCAGAGACAGTTCCAAAAACATTCAGTACTTC.

The chain is built from TRBV5-1 and TRBJ2-3; no reliable D call. Germline-derived CDR1 and CDR2 are SGHRS and YFSETQ. The ends were cut back, 1 base at V and 3 bases at J, with 6 bases in the middle. This CDR3 comprises 13 residues. The CDR3 DNA reads TGCGCCAGCAGCTTGACAGCGACAGATACGCAGTATTTT. Its translation is CASSLTATDTQYF.

The chain recombines TRBV19 with TRBJ2-5; a possible D gene is TRBD2 (5 bases). Germline V gives CDR1 LNHDA, CDR2 SQIVND (reference sequence). The CDR3 has 14 amino acids. With 4 bases removed from V and 3 bases from J, the gap between germline ends came to 12 bases. CDR3 sequence reads: CASSRGYGEETQYF. DNA for the CDR3: TGTGCCAGTAGTAGGGGTTACGGGGAAGAGACCCAGTACTTC.